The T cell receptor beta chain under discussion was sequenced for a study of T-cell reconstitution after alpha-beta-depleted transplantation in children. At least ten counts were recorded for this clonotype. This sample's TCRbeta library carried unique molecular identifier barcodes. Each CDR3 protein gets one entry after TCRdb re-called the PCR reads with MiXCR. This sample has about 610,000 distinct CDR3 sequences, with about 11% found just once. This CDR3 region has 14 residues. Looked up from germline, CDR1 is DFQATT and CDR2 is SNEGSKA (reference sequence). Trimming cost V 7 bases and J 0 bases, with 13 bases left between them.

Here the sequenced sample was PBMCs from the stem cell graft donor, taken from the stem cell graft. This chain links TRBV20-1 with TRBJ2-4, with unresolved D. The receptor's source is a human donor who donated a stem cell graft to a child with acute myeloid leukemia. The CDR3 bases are TGCAGTGTGGGTAGCAGGCTAGCCAAAAACATTCAGTACTTC. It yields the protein CSVGSRLAKNIQYF.